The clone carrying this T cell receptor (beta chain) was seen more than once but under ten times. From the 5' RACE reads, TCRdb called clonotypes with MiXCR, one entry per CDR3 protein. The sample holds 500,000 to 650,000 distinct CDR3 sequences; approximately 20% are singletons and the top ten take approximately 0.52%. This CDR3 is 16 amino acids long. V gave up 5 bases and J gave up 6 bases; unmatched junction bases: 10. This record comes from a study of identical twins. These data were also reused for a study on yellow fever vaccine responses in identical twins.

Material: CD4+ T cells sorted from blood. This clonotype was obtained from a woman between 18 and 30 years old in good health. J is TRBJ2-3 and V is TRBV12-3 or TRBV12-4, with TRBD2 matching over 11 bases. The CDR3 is CASSITSGGLRDTQYF. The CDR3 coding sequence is TGTGCCAGCAGTATAACTAGCGGGGGTTTGCGGGATACGCAGTATTTT.